The T cell receptor (beta chain) under discussion was sequenced for a study of neurological immune-mediated disorders. About the research overall: The multiple sclerosis group of 34 included 31 relapsing-remitting and 3 secondary progressive patients.

The cDNA came from 5'RACE with 10-nucleotide random UMIs. In TCRdb, the 5' RACE reads were re-called with MiXCR into one record per CDR3 protein. The data contain tens of thousands of distinct CDR3 sequences, approximately 4.6% of them singletons. CDR3 length: 14 amino acids. Unsorted libraries were prepared from 2 million PBMCs that had been stored at -80 C. Note on this clonotype: One end of the junction is discordant with germline, which a read error may explain.

The chain combines TRBV12-3 or TRBV12-4 with TRBJ1-5; D is undetermined. The clonotype comes from a woman in her forties or fifties with multiple sclerosis. Sequencing used PBMCs. The CDR3 reads CASSLGGLGQPQNF. Here the CDR3 DNA reads TGTGCCAGCAGTTTAGGGGGTCTGGGTCAGCCCCAGAATTTT.